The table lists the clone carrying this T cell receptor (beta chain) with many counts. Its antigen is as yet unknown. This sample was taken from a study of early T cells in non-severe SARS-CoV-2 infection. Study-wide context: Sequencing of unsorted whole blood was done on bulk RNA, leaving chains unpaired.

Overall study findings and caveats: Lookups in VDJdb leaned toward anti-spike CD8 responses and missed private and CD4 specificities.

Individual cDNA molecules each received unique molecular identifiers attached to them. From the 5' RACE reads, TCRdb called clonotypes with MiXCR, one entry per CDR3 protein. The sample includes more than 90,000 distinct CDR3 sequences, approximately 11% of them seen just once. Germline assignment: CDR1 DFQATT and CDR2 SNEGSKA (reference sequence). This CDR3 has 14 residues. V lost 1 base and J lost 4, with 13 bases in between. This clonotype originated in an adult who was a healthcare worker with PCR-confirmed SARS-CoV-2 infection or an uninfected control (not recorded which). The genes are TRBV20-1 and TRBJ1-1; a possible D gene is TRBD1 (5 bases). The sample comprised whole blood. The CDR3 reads CSARGAGPGTEAFF. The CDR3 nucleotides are TGCAGTGCTAGAGGAGCGGGGCCGGGCACTGAAGCTTTCTTT.